The subject of this entry is one TCR beta chain. Its target is not known. The data were taken from a study of blood T cells in healthy people across ages. With a J-beta primer mix and a sample-barcoded 5' primer, a second PCR ran 7 to 11 cycles. Each CDR3 protein is one row after TCRdb ran MiXCR on the 5' RACE reads. The profile shows about 570,000 distinct CDR3 sequences, 25% to 30% of them singletons. Study results and limitations: The study found more naive CD4+ cells and higher diversity in long-lived than aged donors.

The length of the CDR3 is 21 residues. V was cut by 5 bases and J by 4 bases, with 34 bases left in between. Germline V gives CDR1 SGHDT, CDR2 YYEEEE. Source material: blood. The source is a woman in her seventies in good health. The chain has TRBV5-6 and TRBJ1-5, with TRBD1 as a possible D gene (5 bases). In nucleotides, the CDR3 is TGTGCCAGCAGACGCTGTCGGGGCCTAATAGGATTTGGAGTCTTTAATCAGCCCCAGCATTTT. As protein: CASRRCRGLIGFGVFNQPQHF. The full variable domain, rest sourced from reference TRBV5-6 and TRBJ1-5, is DAGVTQSPTHLIKTRGQQVTLRCSPKSGHDTVSWYQQALGQGPQFIFQYYEEEERQRGNFPDRFSGHQFPNYSSELNVNALLLGDSALYLCASRRCRGLIGFGVFNQPQHFGDGTRLSIL.